This section outlines one T cell receptor (beta chain) sequence together with its context. 13 Jbeta primers and 60 Vbeta primers were used for the PCR. Profiled with immunoSEQ multiplex PCR; TCRdb holds only in-frame clones, not every one. The sample's table shows some 120,000 clones. The data stem from a study of cytomegalovirus exposure and HLA in healthy donors. This receptor was taken from a young man in good health and CMV-seronegative. The sequencing sample was made of PBMCs.

The CDR3 region has the DNA TGTGCCAGCAGCTTAAACCTAGCGGGGACAGATACGCAGTATTTT. As protein: CASSLNLAGTDTQYF. The rearrangement joins TRBV7-9 to TRBJ2-3; 9 bases are a match to TRBD2. Germline CDR1 reads SEHNR; CDR2 reads FQNEAQ (reference sequence). The CDR3 spans 15 residues. V lost 2 bases to trimming and J lost 3 bases; unmatched junction nucleotides: 3.